The 21 T cell receptor beta chains reported below all come from one sample, sequenced in a study of beta chain features in type 1 diabetes. Investigators reverse transcribed all isolated RNA, so they sequenced expressed TCRB transcripts. Assay used: immunoSEQ multiplex PCR; TCRdb lists only in-frame clones, some missing. Of fewer than 350,000 clones listed, around 7.8% are singletons. The sequenced sample consisted of central memory CD4+ T cells from blood. These receptor sequences come from a woman aged 18-29 years in good health.

This clone has just a few counts. The rearrangement joins TRBV30 to TRBJ1-4; TRBD1 is a possible D gene (6 bases). With 2 bases removed from V and 7 bases from J, the gap between germline ends came to 20 bases. CDR3 size: 16 residues. Germline CDR1 reads GTSNPN; CDR2 reads SVGIG (reference sequence). This chain's CDR3 is CAWSSGEMPSSEKLFF. CDR3 nucleotide sequence: TGTGCCTGGAGTTCAGGGGAAATGCCCTCGAGTGAAAAACTGTTTTTT.

This clone was detected a few times. Other DNA sequences from this sample encode an identical CDR3 as well. The rearrangement uses TRBV25-1 and TRBJ2-5; unclear D gene. The CDR3 loop spans 13 amino acids. Per germline, CDR1 MGHDK and CDR2 SYGVNS. V gave up 4 bases and J gave up 2 bases, with 8 bases separating them. CDR3 loop: CASSGVGQETQYF. In nucleotides, the CDR3 is TGTGCCAGCAGTGGGGTAGGGCAAGAGACCCAGTACTTC.

At least ten counts were recorded for this clone. V gene TRBV30 combines with J gene TRBJ2-3; a possible D gene is TRBD2 (5 bases). This CDR3 comprises 14 residues. Between the trimmed V and J ends, which lost 2 bases and 3 bases, there was a span of 12 bases. Germline V lookup: CDR1 GTSNPN, CDR2 SVGIG (reference sequence). In nucleotides, the CDR3 is TGTGCCTGGAGTATCGGCCGGGAAACAGATACGCAGTATTTT. Protein sequence: CAWSIGRETDTQYF.

As to this clone: Other DNA sequences within the sample encode an identical CDR3. The J gene is TRBJ1-5, the V gene TRBV28; D unclear. The CDR3 totals 13 residues. Trimming left V 6 bases short and J 0 bases short, with 6 bases between. The germline CDR1 and CDR2 sequences are MDHEN and SYDVKM. The CDR3 loop is CASSYYSNQPQHF. In nucleotides, the CDR3 is TGTGCCAGCAGCTACTATAGCAATCAGCCCCAGCATTTT.

This clone was seen only a few times. The rearrangement uses TRBV7-3 and TRBJ1-2, with 9 positions matching TRBD1. The germline V gene encodes CDR1 SGHTA and CDR2 FQGTGA. The J segment lost 4 bases and the V segment lost 5 bases, leaving 11 bases of the junction unmatched. This CDR3 region has 16 residues. This CDR3 reads CASSPGTGTISYGYTF. CDR3 in DNA: TGTGCCAGCAGCCCGGGGACAGGGACAATTAGCTATGGCTACACCTTC.

The V call is TRBV25-1, the J call TRBJ2-7, with 10 bases aligning to TRBD1. CDR1 is MGHDK, CDR2 SYGVNS, per germline. After removal of 9 bases from V and 4 bases from J, the junction contained 15 bases not matched to a gene. The CDR3 is made up of 16 amino acids. Here the CDR3 DNA reads TGTGCCAGGGTCAGCGGACAGGGGGAAGGTGGATACGAGCAGTACGTC. Protein product: CARVSGQGEGGYEQYV.

The genes are TRBV11-2 and TRBJ1-2; 9 bases map to TRBD1. The J segment lost 4 bases and the V segment lost 4 bases, leaving 10 bases of the junction unmatched. In germline, CDR1 is SGHAT, CDR2 FQNNGV. The CDR3 runs to 16 residues. The CDR3 loop reads CASSYTTGGITYGYTF. In nucleotides, the CDR3 is TGTGCCAGCAGCTATACGACAGGGGGAATTACCTATGGCTACACCTTC.

On this clone itself: Other DNA sequences from this sample encode an identical CDR3 as well. The DNA of the CDR3 is TGTGCCAGCAGTAAGGGACAGTTCTATGGCTACACCTTC. Its protein product is CASSKGQFYGYTF. The chain combines TRBV6-5 with TRBJ1-2; 7 positions match TRBD1. Germline assignment: CDR1 MNHEY and CDR2 SVGAGI. This CDR3 has 13 residues. V dropped 5 bases and J dropped 4; count of bases not matched to a gene: 4.

This clone showed up many times. The chain couples TRBV7-9 to TRBJ2-6; D gene unclear. Germline values: CDR1 SEHNR, CDR2 FQNEAQ (reference sequence). This CDR3 comprises 19 residues. V was clipped by 5 bases and J by 0 bases, with 20 bases between them. The CDR3 sequence is CASSRPGDGISSGANVLTF. Here the CDR3 DNA reads TGTGCCAGCAGCCGCCCCGGAGATGGAATCAGCTCTGGGGCCAACGTCCTGACTTTC.

The chain is built from TRBV19 and TRBJ2-7, with 9 bases identical to TRBD2. The CDR3 runs to 13 residues. J gave up 5 bases and V 5 bases, and 4 bases lay outside the gene matches. Germline V lookup: CDR1 LNHDA, CDR2 SQIVND (reference sequence). CDR3 nucleotide sequence: TGTGCCAGTAGTCTAAGACTAGCGGACGAGCAGTACTTC. As protein: CASSLRLADEQYF.

In this sample, this clone turned up a few times. The V gene is TRBV18, the J gene TRBJ1-6, with a tentative D call TRBD1 (5 bases). Per germline, CDR1 KGHSH and CDR2 LQKENI. Trimming stripped 3 bases from V and 10 bases from J, with 16 bases between. The CDR3 is 15 amino acids. CDR3 in DNA: TGTGCCAGCTCACCGGGAGCAGTGGGGGGGTCACCCCTCCACTTT. Amino acid sequence: CASSPGAVGGSPLHF.

This rearrangement joins TRBV12-5 to TRBJ2-3, with TRBD1 matching 9 bases. The V and J ends lost 5 bases and 0 bases, in that order; junction bases with no gene match: 3. The germline gives CDR1 LGHNT, CDR2 FRNRAP. This CDR3 spans 15 amino acids. CDR3 in DNA: TGTGCTAGTGGTATCGGGACAGGGAGCACAGATACGCAGTATTTT. Translating it yields CASGIGTGSTDTQYF.

Only a few counts were recorded for this clone. This chain connects TRBV7-2 to TRBJ2-3; D gene ambiguous. The CDR3 has 12 residues. Between the trimmed V and J ends, which lost 10 bases and 4 bases, there was a span of 12 bases. CDR1 is SGHTA, CDR2 FQGNSA, per germline. The CDR3 spells CATQRRADTQYF. In nucleotides, the CDR3 is TGTGCCACCCAAAGACGGGCAGATACGCAGTATTTT.

This clone was detected only a few times. V and J are TRBV9 and TRBJ1-1; D is unclear. V dropped 0 bases and J dropped 1 base, with 4 bases sitting between them. Germline values: CDR1 SGDLS, CDR2 YYNGEE. The CDR3 sequence is 13 residues long. As DNA, the CDR3 is TGTGCCAGCAGCGTAGCTAGGAACACTGAAGCTTTCTTT. Its translation is CASSVARNTEAFF.

The chain uses TRBV11-1 and TRBJ2-1; D is undetermined. This CDR3 has 14 residues. Trimming took off 7 bases at V and 2 bases at J, with 12 bases between the two ends. Germline loops: CDR1 SGHAT, CDR2 FQDESV (reference sequence). The CDR3 protein is CASNQDGAYNEQFF. Written as DNA, the CDR3 is TGTGCCAGCAACCAGGACGGAGCCTACAATGAGCAGTTCTTC.

This clone was counted many times. The V gene is TRBV6-1, the J gene TRBJ2-5; D remains ambiguous. This CDR3 spans 11 amino acids. The germline gives CDR1 MNHNS, CDR2 SASEGT. V dropped 8 bases and J dropped 1 base, with 5 bases sitting between them. The CDR3 loop is CASSPQETQYF. The CDR3 DNA sequence: TGTGCCAGCTCCCCCCAAGAGACCCAGTACTTC.

This clone turned up a few times. V gene TRBV20-1 combines with J gene TRBJ1-2, with D possibly matching TRBD1 (5 bases). The germline V gene encodes CDR1 DFQATT and CDR2 SNEGSKA (reference sequence). CDR3 length equals 9 residues. The DNA for the CDR3 is TGCAGGGCAGGGTTAGGCTACACCTTC. This codes for CRAGLGYTF.

The rearrangement uses TRBV29-1 and TRBJ1-1, with D unclear. V was pared by 4 bases and J by 6 bases, with 12 bases between. The CDR3 covers 12 residues. Germline CDR1 is SQVTM and CDR2 is ANQGSEA. CDR3 nucleotides: TGCAGCGTTGGATCCGCAAACGCTGAAGCTTTCTTT. This encodes CSVGSANAEAFF.

The gene calls are TRBV6-6 and TRBJ1-6; D gene unclear. There are 16 residues in the CDR3. Germline V CDR1 and CDR2: MNHNY, SVGAGI (reference sequence). V shed 2 bases and J shed 0 bases, with 8 bases lying between them. The CDR3 protein is CASSYRDSSYNSPLHF. CDR3 DNA sequence: TGTGCCAGCAGTTACCGCGATAGCTCCTATAATTCACCCCTCCACTTT.

The gene calls are TRBV4-2 and TRBJ1-1; D uncertain. This CDR3 spans 15 amino acids. Per the germline V gene, CDR1 is LGHNA and CDR2 is YNFKEQ. V lost 4 bases and J 0 bases, leaving 12 bases between the germline ends. The CDR3 region is CASSLRSAMNTEAFF. The CDR3 DNA reads TGTGCCAGCAGCCTAAGAAGTGCGATGAACACTGAAGCTTTCTTT.

This clone was recorded a few times. This chain links TRBV29-1 with TRBJ2-3; TRBD2 agrees at 7 bases. Germline CDR1 and CDR2: SQVTM and ANQGSEA. CDR3 size: 13 residues. V lost 4 bases to trimming and J lost 6 bases; unmatched junction nucleotides: 7. The CDR3 spells CSVAPNGRDTQYF. The CDR3 DNA reads as TGCAGCGTTGCCCCAAACGGGAGGGATACGCAGTATTTT.